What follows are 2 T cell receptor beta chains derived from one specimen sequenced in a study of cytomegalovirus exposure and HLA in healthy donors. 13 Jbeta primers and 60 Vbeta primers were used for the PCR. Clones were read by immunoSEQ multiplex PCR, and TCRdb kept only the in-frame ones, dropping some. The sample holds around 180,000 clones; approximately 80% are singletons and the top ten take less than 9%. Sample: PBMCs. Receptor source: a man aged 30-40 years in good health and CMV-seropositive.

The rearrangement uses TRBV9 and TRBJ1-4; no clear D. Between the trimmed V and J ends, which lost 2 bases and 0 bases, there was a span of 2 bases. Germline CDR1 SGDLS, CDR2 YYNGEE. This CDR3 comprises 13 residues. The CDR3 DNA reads TGTGCCAGCAGCGTCACAACTAATGAAAAACTGTTTTTT. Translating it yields CASSVTTNEKLFF. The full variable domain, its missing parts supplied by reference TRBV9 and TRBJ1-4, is DSGVTQTPKHLITATGQRVTLRCSPRSGDLSVYWYQQSLDQGLQFLIQYYNGEERAKGNILERFSAQQFPDLHSELNLSSLELGDSALYFCASSVTTNEKLFFGSGTQLSVL.

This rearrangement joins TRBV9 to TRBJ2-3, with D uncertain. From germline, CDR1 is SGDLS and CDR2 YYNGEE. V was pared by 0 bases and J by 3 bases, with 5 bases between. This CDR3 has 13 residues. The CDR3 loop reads CASSVGQTDTQYF. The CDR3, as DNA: TGTGCCAGCAGCGTAGGACAAACAGATACGCAGTATTTT.